This T cell receptor beta chain was identified during a study of T cell repertoires in cytomegalovirus infection. About the study: The authors relied on CMV epitopes, both recently identified HLA-C-restricted and well-studied HLA-B-restricted. From public TCR beta signatures came an indication of both CMV infection and matching HLA type.

MiXCR was run by TCRdb on the reads, yielding one entry per CDR3 protein. Among 110,000 to 150,000 distinct CDR3 sequences, 30% to 40% were seen once, and the ten largest hold about 52%. This clonotype was detected only a few times. As yet, its antigen is unknown. CDR3 length: 16 amino acids. The germline V gene encodes CDR1 SEHNR and CDR2 FQNEAQ (reference sequence). J lost 1 base, V lost 10 bases, and 8 bases had no gene match. General observations from the study: Identification of carriers of CMV plus the relevant HLA was performed using cumulative public TCR beta family frequency. Predominance within the ex vivo response was attributable to HLA-C-restricted CMV-specific TCR beta clonotypes.

Sequenced here: CD8+ T cells from cultured PBMCs, sampled from culture after CMV antigen stimulation. This chain connects TRBV7-9 to TRBJ2-2; 11 bases are a match to TRBD2. This TCR was sampled from a human donor in good health (CMV status not recorded). Some clones in this sample may be carry-over from other donors' samples. The CDR3 sequence: CATSTSGARNTGELFF. The CDR3 DNA sequence: TGTGCCACTTCGACTAGCGGGGCCCGGAACACCGGGGAGCTGTTTTTT.